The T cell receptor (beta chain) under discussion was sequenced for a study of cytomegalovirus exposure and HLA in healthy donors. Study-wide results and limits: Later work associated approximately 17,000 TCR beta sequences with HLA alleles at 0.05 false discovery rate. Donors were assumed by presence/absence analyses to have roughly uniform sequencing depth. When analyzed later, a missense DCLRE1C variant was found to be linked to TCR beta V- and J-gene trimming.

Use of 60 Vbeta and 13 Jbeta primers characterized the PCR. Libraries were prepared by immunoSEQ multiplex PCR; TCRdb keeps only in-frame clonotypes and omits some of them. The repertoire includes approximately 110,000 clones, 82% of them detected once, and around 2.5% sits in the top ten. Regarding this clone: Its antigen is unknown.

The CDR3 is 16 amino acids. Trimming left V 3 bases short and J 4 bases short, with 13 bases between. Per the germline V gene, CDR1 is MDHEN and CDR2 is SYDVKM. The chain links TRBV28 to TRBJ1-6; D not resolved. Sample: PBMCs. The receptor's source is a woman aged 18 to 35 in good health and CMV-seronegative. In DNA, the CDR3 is TGTGCCAGCAGTTTTGGAGGTGCTAAATATAATTCACCCCTCCACTTT. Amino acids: CASSFGGAKYNSPLHF.